The T cell receptor beta chain under discussion was sequenced for a study of CD8+ T cells in alopecia areata. RNA was isolated and reverse transcribed to cDNA, the sequencing template. The data were produced by immunoSEQ multiplex PCR, yet TCRdb's version contains in-frame clones alone and is incomplete. This sample has fewer than 200,000 clones; 67% occur once, and the top ten carry 9.5% to 12%. Both peripheral blood and punch biopsies of lesional scalp skin were obtained from patients who had alopecia areata. This clone was seen a few times. The antigen is undetermined. Findings and caveats of the study: Sequenced scalp T cells also include alphabeta T cells resident in normal skin. Researchers reported that TCR sharing among patients proved less clear than in mice, possibly HLA-linked.

This receptor was taken from a human donor with alopecia areata. Sequenced material: CD8+ T cells sorted from blood, taken at week 0.

The CDR3, as DNA: TGTGCCAGCAGTTTCTTGGGGGCGTACGAGCAGTACTTC. Translated, it gives CASSFLGAYEQYF. The chain combines TRBV27 with TRBJ2-7; the D gene is possibly TRBD1 (6 bases). Germline V CDR1 and CDR2: MNHEY, SMNVEV (reference sequence). There are 13 residues in the CDR3. V lost 3 bases to trimming and J lost 4 bases, with 10 bases between them.